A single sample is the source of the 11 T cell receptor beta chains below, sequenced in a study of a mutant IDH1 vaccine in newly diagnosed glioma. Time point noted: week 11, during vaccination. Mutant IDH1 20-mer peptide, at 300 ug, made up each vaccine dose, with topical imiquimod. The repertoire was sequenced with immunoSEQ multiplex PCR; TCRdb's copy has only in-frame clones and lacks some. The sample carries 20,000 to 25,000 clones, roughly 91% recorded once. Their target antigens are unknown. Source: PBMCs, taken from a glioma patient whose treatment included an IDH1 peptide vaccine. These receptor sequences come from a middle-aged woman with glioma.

In DNA, the CDR3 is TGTGCCACCAGCAGAGACAGGGATGGATATCAGCCCCAGCATTTT. This sequence encodes CATSRDRDGYQPQHF. The V gene is TRBV15, the J gene TRBJ1-5, with a weak D call TRBD1 (5 bases). V shed 0 bases and J shed 5 bases, with 11 bases lying between them. CDR3 length equals 15 residues. The germline CDR1 and CDR2 sequences are LNHNV and YYDKDF (reference sequence).

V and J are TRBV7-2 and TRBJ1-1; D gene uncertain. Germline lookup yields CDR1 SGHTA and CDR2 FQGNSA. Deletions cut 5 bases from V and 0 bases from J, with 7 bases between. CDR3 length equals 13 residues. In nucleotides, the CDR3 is TGTGCCAGCAGCCCAGATATGAACACTGAAGCTTTCTTT. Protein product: CASSPDMNTEAFF.

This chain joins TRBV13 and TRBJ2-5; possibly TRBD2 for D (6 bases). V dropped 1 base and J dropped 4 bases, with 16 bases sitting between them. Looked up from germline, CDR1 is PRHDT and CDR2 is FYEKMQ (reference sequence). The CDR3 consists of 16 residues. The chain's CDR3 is CASSLEGTEEGETQYF. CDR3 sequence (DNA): TGTGCCAGCAGCTTAGAGGGGACGGAGGAGGGAGAGACCCAGTACTTC.

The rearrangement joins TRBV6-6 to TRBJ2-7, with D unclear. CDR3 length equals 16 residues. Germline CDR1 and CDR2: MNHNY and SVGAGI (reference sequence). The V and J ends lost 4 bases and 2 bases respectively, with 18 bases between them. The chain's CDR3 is CASSSSAVGNPYEQYF. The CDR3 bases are TGTGCCAGCAGTTCTAGTGCCGTAGGCAATCCCTACGAGCAGTACTTC.

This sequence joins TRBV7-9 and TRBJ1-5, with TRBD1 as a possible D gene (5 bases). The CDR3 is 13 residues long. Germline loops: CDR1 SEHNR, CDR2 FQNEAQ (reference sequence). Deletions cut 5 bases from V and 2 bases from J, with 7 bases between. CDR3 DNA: TGTGCCAGCAGCCTCAGGGGCAATCAGCCCCAGCATTTT. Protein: CASSLRGNQPQHF.

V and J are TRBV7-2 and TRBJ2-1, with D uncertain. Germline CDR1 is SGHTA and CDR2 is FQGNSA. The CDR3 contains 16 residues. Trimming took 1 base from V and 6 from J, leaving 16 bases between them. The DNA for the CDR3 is TGTGCCAGCAGCTTAGATAGGATTATTCCGGGCAATGAGCAGTTCTTC. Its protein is CASSLDRIIPGNEQFF.

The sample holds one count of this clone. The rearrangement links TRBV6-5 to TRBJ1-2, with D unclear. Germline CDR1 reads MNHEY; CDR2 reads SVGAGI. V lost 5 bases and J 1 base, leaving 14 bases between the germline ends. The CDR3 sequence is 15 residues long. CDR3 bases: TGTGCCAGCAGTCTTTATCGGACGGATAACTATGGCTACACCTTC. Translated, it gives CASSLYRTDNYGYTF.

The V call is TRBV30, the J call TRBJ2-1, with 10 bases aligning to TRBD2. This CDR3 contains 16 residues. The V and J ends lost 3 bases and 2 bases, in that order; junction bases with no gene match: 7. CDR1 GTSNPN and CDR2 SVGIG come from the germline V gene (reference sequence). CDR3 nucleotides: TGTGCCTGGAGGGAACTAGCGGGGAGGGCCTACAATGAGCAGTTCTTC. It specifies CAWRELAGRAYNEQFF.

CDR3 nucleotide sequence: TGTGCCAGCAGTTACGCGAGAATAGCTAACTATGGCTACACCTTC. This sequence encodes CASSYARIANYGYTF. The chain joins TRBV6-5 to TRBJ1-2, with D uncertain. Trimming stripped 2 bases from V and 0 bases from J, with 10 bases between. The CDR3 is 15 residues long. The germline gives CDR1 MNHEY, CDR2 SVGAGI.

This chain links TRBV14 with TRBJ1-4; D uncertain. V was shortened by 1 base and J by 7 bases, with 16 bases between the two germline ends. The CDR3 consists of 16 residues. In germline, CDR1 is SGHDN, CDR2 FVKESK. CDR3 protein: CASSQGRRPFGEKLFF. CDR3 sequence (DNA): TGTGCCAGCAGCCAAGGCCGCAGGCCGTTTGGTGAAAAACTGTTTTTT.

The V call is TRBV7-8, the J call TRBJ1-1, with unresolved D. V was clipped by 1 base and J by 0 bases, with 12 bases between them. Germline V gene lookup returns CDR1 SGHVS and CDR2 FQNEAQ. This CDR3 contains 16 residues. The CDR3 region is CASSLDTGLVNTEAFF. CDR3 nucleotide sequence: TGTGCCAGCAGCTTAGATACGGGATTAGTGAACACTGAAGCTTTCTTT. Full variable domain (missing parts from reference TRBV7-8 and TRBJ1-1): GAGVSQSPRYKVAKRGQDVALRCDPISGHVSLFWYQQALGQGPEFLTYFQNEAQLDKSGLPSDRFFAERPEGSVSTLKIQRTQQEDSAVYLCASSLDTGLVNTEAFFGQGTRLTVV.